The 27 T cell receptor beta chains in this list originate from one sample, sequenced in a study of shared clonotypes between healthy human individuals. Sequenced by immunoSEQ multiplex PCR; TCRdb stores in-frame clones only, minus some. Of about 490,000 clones listed, about 78% are singletons. What was sequenced was PBMCs. These receptors all come from a woman aged 40-49 years in good health. Some clones in this sample may be carry-over from other donors' samples.

The chain uses TRBV18 and TRBJ1-1, with no clear D. Germline loops: CDR1 KGHSH, CDR2 LQKENI. V shed 3 bases and J shed 5 bases, with 13 bases lying between them. The CDR3 covers 14 residues. DNA of the CDR3: TGTGCCAGCTCACCTTTCGAAAGAAGGACTGAAGCTTTCTTT. Amino acid sequence: CASSPFERRTEAFF.

The sample holds a few counts of this clone. The V call is TRBV4-1, the J call TRBJ2-1; no definite D call. Deletions cut 0 bases from V and 5 bases from J, with 14 bases between. Looked up from germline, CDR1 is MGHRA and CDR2 is YSYEKL. The CDR3 is 16 amino acids. CDR3 amino acids: CASSQDPAVTNNEQFF. In nucleotides, the CDR3 is TGCGCCAGCAGCCAAGATCCGGCGGTTACCAACAATGAGCAGTTCTTC.

Only one count was recorded for this clone. V usage is TRBV5-1 and J usage is TRBJ2-3, with 10 bases identical to TRBD1. Unmatched junction bases numbered 2, after V lost 3 bases and J lost 1 base. The CDR3 runs 15 residues. CDR1 and CDR2 from the germline V gene are SGHRS and YFSETQ. The chain's CDR3 is CASSWGTGGTDTQYF. The CDR3 DNA reads as TGCGCCAGCAGCTGGGGGACAGGGGGCACAGATACGCAGTATTTT.

The chain carries TRBV10-3 and TRBJ2-7; TRBD1 aligns across 8 bases. CDR1 and CDR2 from the germline V gene are ENHRY and SYGVKD. The V segment lost 5 bases and the J segment 5 bases; nucleotides outside the gene matches: 5. This CDR3 has 13 residues. The CDR3 region has the DNA TGTGCCATCAGTCGGGACAGGTTGAACGAGCAGTACTTC. Translation gives CAISRDRLNEQYF.

The rearrangement uses TRBV4-2 and TRBJ2-1, with 8 bases fitting TRBD1. This CDR3 has 17 amino acids. V dropped 0 bases and J dropped 4; count of bases not matched to a gene: 8. Germline V gene sequence: CDR1 LGHNA, CDR2 YNFKEQ. The CDR3 DNA reads as TGTGCCAGCAGCCAAGAGGGTGGCAGGGGGCTTTACAATGAGCAGTTCTTC. Translated, it gives CASSQEGGRGLYNEQFF.

The chain employs TRBV5-5 and TRBJ1-2, with D perhaps matching TRBD1 (5 bases). V was shortened by 4 bases and J by 4 bases, with 17 bases between the two germline ends. The germline V gene has CDR1 SGHKS and CDR2 YYEKEE (reference sequence). CDR3 length: 15 residues. In nucleotides, the CDR3 is TGTGCCAGCAGCAGGAAGGCAGGGACGCCCTATGGCTACACCTTC. The encoded protein is CASSRKAGTPYGYTF.

The sample holds a few counts of this clone. The chain employs TRBV5-1 and TRBJ1-1; D call uncertain. CDR1 is SGHRS and CDR2 is YFSETQ in the germline V gene. Trimming took off 6 bases at V and 4 bases at J, with 10 bases between the two ends. CDR3 length equals 12 residues. The CDR3 nucleotides are TGCGCCAGCATAGGGAGTGGCACTGAAGCTTTCTTT. Translated: CASIGSGTEAFF.

This clone was observed a handful of times. The V gene is TRBV28, the J gene TRBJ2-7; 8 bases fit TRBD2. CDR1 and CDR2 (germline): MDHEN, SYDVKM. This CDR3 has 14 residues. The trim removed 10 bases at V and 1 base at J, leaving 9 bases unmatched. In nucleotides, the CDR3 is TGTGCCACCGGGGGCCTAGCGGGTTCCTACGAGCAGTACTTC. Amino acids: CATGGLAGSYEQYF.

This chain links TRBV30 with TRBJ2-1; TRBD2 aligns across 7 bases. This CDR3 has 15 amino acids. Trimming at V came to 4 bases and at J to 6 bases, leaving 12 bases not matched to a gene. From germline, CDR1 is GTSNPN and CDR2 SVGIG (reference sequence). The CDR3 DNA sequence: TGTGCCTGGACGGGCGGGAGCACTACAGGCAATGAGCAGTTCTTC. Its translation: CAWTGGSTTGNEQFF.

This chain links TRBV25-1 with TRBJ2-7; the D gene is possibly TRBD1 (5 bases). Germline assignment: CDR1 MGHDK and CDR2 SYGVNS. Trimming cost V 2 bases and J 2 bases, with 10 bases left between them. This CDR3 comprises 14 residues. CDR3 nucleotides: TGTGCCAGCAGTGAAGGGTTACAGGCCTACGAGCAGTACTTC. It yields the protein CASSEGLQAYEQYF.

The rearrangement uses TRBV28 and TRBJ1-2; D unclear. V lost 6 bases and J lost 4, with 6 bases in between. This CDR3 has 11 amino acids. Germline values: CDR1 MDHEN, CDR2 SYDVKM. The CDR3 region is CASRQSYGYTF. CDR3 DNA sequence: TGTGCCAGCAGGCAAAGCTATGGCTACACCTTC.

The gene calls are TRBV6-1 and TRBJ2-5; tentatively, D is TRBD2 (6 bases). Germline V gene sequence: CDR1 MNHNS, CDR2 SASEGT. V was trimmed by 6 bases and J by 4 bases, leaving 15 bases between them. The CDR3 contains 14 residues. In DNA form, the CDR3 reads TGTGCCAGCAGAGCGGGCGCCGGACGAGAGACCCAGTACTTC. Protein sequence: CASRAGAGRETQYF.

As concerns this clone: With a much larger clone just one base away, this may be a read error. Other DNA sequences from this sample encode an identical CDR3 as well. The chain recombines TRBV18 with TRBJ1-1; 8 bases are shared with TRBD1. CDR1 and CDR2 from the germline V gene are KGHSH and LQKENI. With 6 bases clipped from V and 1 base from J, the junction kept 1 base outside the gene matches. The CDR3 covers 13 residues. The CDR3 region is CASSGQGNTEAFF. The CDR3 bases are TGTGCCAGCTCCGGACAGGGGAACACTGAAGCTTTCTTT.

This clone occurred once. The chain combines TRBV6-6 with TRBJ2-7; D might be TRBD2 (5 bases). This CDR3 has 11 residues. V shed 6 bases and J shed 7 bases, with 10 bases lying between them. CDR1 and CDR2 from the germline V gene are MNHNY and SVGAGI (reference sequence). The CDR3 loop is CASRYTGEQYF. The CDR3 nucleotides read TGTGCCAGCAGATACACGGGGGAGCAGTACTTC.

In regard to this clone: The same CDR3 is also encoded by other DNA sequences in this sample. The chain links TRBV19 to TRBJ1-5; D possibly corresponds to TRBD1 (6 bases). CDR3 length: 14 residues. Between the trimmed V and J ends, which lost 6 bases and 6 bases, there was a span of 15 bases. The V gene's germline CDR1 is LNHDA and CDR2 SQIVND (reference sequence). DNA for the CDR3: TGTGCCAGTAGCTCGACAGGAGGCGGTCAGCCCCAGCATTTT. This gives the protein CASSSTGGGQPQHF.

This sequence joins TRBV11-2 and TRBJ1-1; D remains unclear. From germline, CDR1 is SGHAT and CDR2 FQNNGV. V lost 4 bases and J 1 base, leaving 16 bases between the germline ends. The CDR3 loop spans 16 amino acids. DNA for the CDR3: TGTGCCAGCAGCTCCCTATTTGGTAGGCGGAACACTGAAGCTTTCTTT. Amino acids: CASSSLFGRRNTEAFF.

CDR3 in DNA: TGTGCCAGCAGCCGCAACCTGGAGGGTACCGGGGAGCTGTTTTTT. Its protein product is CASSRNLEGTGELFF. The chain joins TRBV7-9 to TRBJ2-2; D might be TRBD2 (6 bases). The ends were cut back, 5 bases at V and 5 bases at J, with 15 bases in the middle. The CDR3 has 15 residues. Germline-derived CDR1 and CDR2 are SEHNR and FQNEAQ (reference sequence).

The gene calls are TRBV7-2 and TRBJ1-4; D gene ambiguous. The V gene lost 1 base and the J gene lost 8 bases, with 8 bases spanning the gap. The CDR3 totals 13 residues. The germline gives CDR1 SGHTA, CDR2 FQGNSA. The CDR3 region is CASSLGSGEKLFF. The CDR3 DNA sequence: TGTGCCAGCAGCTTAGGGAGTGGCGAAAAACTGTTTTTT.

In DNA, the CDR3 is TGTGCCACATCAATTAGCGGGATGACAGATACGCAGTATTTT. Translating it yields CATSISGMTDTQYF. V and J are TRBV2 and TRBJ2-3, with 8 nucleotides matching TRBD2. CDR1 is SNHLY, CDR2 FYNNEI, per germline. CDR3 length: 14 residues. After removal of 10 bases from V and 3 bases from J, the junction contained 9 bases not matched to a gene.

The gene calls are TRBV7-2 and TRBJ1-1; 8 bases fit TRBD1. The germline gives CDR1 SGHTA, CDR2 FQGNSA. The CDR3 is 13 residues long. Trimming took 5 bases from V and 5 from J; bases not matched to a gene: 4. DNA of the CDR3: TGTGCCAGCAGCCAGCGACAGGGGACTGAAGCTTTCTTT. Translating it yields CASSQRQGTEAFF.

Comments on this clone: Given a far larger clone just one base away, this is likely a sequencing read error. CDR3 amino acids: CARSLTPGTSVPWPF. In DNA, the CDR3 is TGTGCCAGAAGCTTGACCCCCGGGACTAGCGTACCCTGGCCCTTC. The chain recombines TRBV5-3 with TRBJ2-7; 10 bases align to TRBD2. TRBV5-3 carries the ORF label, with uncertain function. The CDR3 is 15 amino acids.

V is TRBV28 and J is TRBJ1-2; D gene uncertain. V dropped 9 bases and J dropped 4 bases, with 15 bases sitting between them. The CDR3 length is 13 residues. From germline, CDR1 is MDHEN and CDR2 SYDVKM. The CDR3 DNA sequence: TGTGCCAGTCGGTCGAATTACTTCTATGGCTACACCTTC. As protein: CASRSNYFYGYTF.

Of note for this clone: It differs at one base from a far larger clone, so likely a read error. This sequence joins TRBV5-8 and TRBJ1-5; 9 bases match TRBD1. CDR1 is SGHTS, CDR2 YDEGEE, per germline. The CDR3 is 14 amino acids. After removal of 7 bases from V and 3 bases from J, the junction contained 5 bases not matched to a gene. CDR3 sequence (DNA): TGTGCCAGCGGGACAGGGAGCCTCAATCAGCCCCAGCATTTT. Its protein product is CASGTGSLNQPQHF.

The chain employs TRBV29-1 and TRBJ2-5; 8 bases match TRBD2. Trimming removed 2 bases from V and 5 bases from J; junction bases left unmatched: 4. This CDR3 has 13 residues. Germline V CDR1 and CDR2: SQVTM, ANQGSEA. The CDR3 DNA reads as TGCAGCGTTGAAATCCGCGGGAGGGAGACCCAGTACTTC. Protein product: CSVEIRGRETQYF.

This clone was recorded at least ten times. The rearrangement uses TRBV9 and TRBJ2-3; 14 nucleotides match TRBD2. Germline values: CDR1 SGDLS, CDR2 YYNGEE. J gave up 2 bases and V 4 bases, and 12 bases lay outside the gene matches. The CDR3 is 19 residues long. CDR3 residues: CASSIGTSGSPRFTDTQYF. CDR3 DNA sequence: TGTGCCAGCAGCATCGGGACTAGCGGGAGTCCTAGATTCACAGATACGCAGTATTTT.

The table lists this clone with a few counts. The CDR3 nucleotides are TGTGCCAGCAGCTTAGCGGGCAGCCACACTGAAGCTTTCTTT. It specifies CASSLAGSHTEAFF. The rearrangement links TRBV11-2 to TRBJ1-1, with D unresolved. Germline V gene lookup returns CDR1 SGHAT and CDR2 FQNNGV. V lost 1 base to trimming and J lost 3 bases, with 9 bases between them. There are 14 residues in the CDR3.

The rearrangement uses TRBV28 and TRBJ2-7, with a tentative D call TRBD2 (5 bases). Deletions cut 1 base from V and 3 bases from J, with 25 bases between. Looked up from germline, CDR1 is MDHEN and CDR2 is SYDVKM. This CDR3 comprises 19 residues. As DNA, the CDR3 is TGTGCCAGCAGTTTATTAGGTCCCTCAAGCGGCGAAGGTCGCTACGAGCAGTACTTC. It codes for CASSLLGPSSGEGRYEQYF.